The text below deals with one T cell receptor (beta chain). There are 16 residues in the CDR3. Germline CDR1 reads KGHSH; CDR2 reads LQKENI. The V gene end was trimmed by 3 bases and the J gene end by 2 bases; junction bases not matched to a gene: 9. Participants came from around 25 US areas, aged about 18 to 89 years. The sample belongs to a study of blood T cell repertoires in COVID-19. The protocol was immunoSEQ multiplex PCR, while the TCRdb copy is restricted to in-frame clones and leaves out a portion. The sample lists roughly 240,000 clones; about 80% were seen once. The source is a woman aged 40 to 50 who had been exposed to COVID-19. The specimen was PBMCs or T cells enriched from blood (not recorded which). The chain joins TRBV18 to TRBJ1-2; TRBD1 matches 7 bases. The CDR3 bases are TGTGCCAGCTCACCTAACCAAGGGGGCGGGAACTATGGCTACACCTTC. Its protein product is CASSPNQGGGNYGYTF.